Below, 18 T cell receptor beta chains from the same sample are listed, as sequenced in a study of identical twins. One entry per CDR3 protein, called by TCRdb with MiXCR from the 5' RACE reads. The table lists 1.5 million to 2 million distinct CDR3 sequences, under 35% of them singletons. Sequenced: cord blood. The receptors come from a newborn girl in good health.

There are many counts of this clonotype. The chain combines TRBV20-1 with TRBJ1-2, with a tentative D call TRBD1 (6 bases). CDR1 DFQATT and CDR2 SNEGSKA come from the germline V gene (reference sequence). This CDR3 has 12 residues. Trimming took 6 bases from V and 4 from J, leaving 12 bases between them. The CDR3 DNA follows: TGCAGTGCGAGGCCAGGGGTCTATGGCTACACCTTC. Translating gives CSARPGVYGYTF.

This clonotype was counted a few times. The CDR3 is CASSNTDHTGFPSYEQYF. The DNA for the CDR3 is TGTGCCAGCAGCAATACGGATCACACAGGTTTCCCCTCCTACGAGCAGTACTTC. This chain uses TRBV21-1 with TRBJ2-7; the table's D call, TRBD1, was not checked against the DNA. TRBV21-1 is annotated as a pseudogene. The CDR3 has 18 residues.

This chain connects TRBV28 to TRBJ2-7; 14 bases line up with TRBD2. The V gene's germline CDR1 is MDHEN and CDR2 SYDVKM. V trimming: 0 bases; J trimming: 7 bases; junction bases outside the gene matches: 5. The CDR3 contains 16 residues. CDR3 DNA sequence: TGTGCCAGCAGTTTATGGACTAGCGGGAGGGCCGATGAGCAGTACTTC. Translated, it gives CASSLWTSGRADEQYF.

The chain employs TRBV20-1 and TRBJ2-5; D uncertain. This CDR3 comprises 13 residues. Trimming shortened V by 3 bases and J by 5 bases, and 13 bases separated the two germline ends. The germline gives CDR1 DFQATT, CDR2 SNEGSKA (reference sequence). The CDR3, as DNA: TGCAGTGCTAGTCTTCCTCTGGGGGAGACCCAGTACTTC. The encoded protein is CSASLPLGETQYF.

The chain links TRBV12-3 or TRBV12-4 to TRBJ2-7; 7 nucleotides agree with TRBD1. The CDR3 loop spans 14 amino acids. After removal of 6 bases from V and 1 base from J, the junction contained 6 bases not matched to a gene. CDR3 sequence (DNA): TGTGCCAGCAGCGATTCGGGACAGTCCTACGAGCAGTACTTC. Translated, it gives CASSDSGQSYEQYF.

This clonotype was observed a handful of times. The V and J genes are TRBV20-1 and TRBJ2-1; 7 nucleotides agree with TRBD1. Germline V CDR1 and CDR2: DFQATT, SNEGSKA (reference sequence). The ends lost 5 bases at V and 2 bases at J; junction bases unmatched: 9. CDR3 length equals 15 residues. CDR3 DNA sequence: TGCAGTGCTCCCTCTAACAGGGGAGCCTACAATGAGCAGTTCTTC. Translated: CSAPSNRGAYNEQFF.

This clonotype was seen just once. The junction shows a germline mismatch at one end, possibly a read error. V usage is TRBV4-1 and J usage is TRBJ1-2; no firm D call. The CDR3 loop spans 15 amino acids. Per germline, CDR1 MGHRA and CDR2 YSYEKL. The CDR3 reads CAGSQDWRGNYGYTF. CDR3 bases: TGCGCCGGCAGCCAAGATTGGCGGGGAAACTATGGCTACACCTTC.

The V call is TRBV14, the J call TRBJ2-5; TRBD1 aligns across 9 bases. V dropped 4 bases and J dropped 2; count of bases not matched to a gene: 5. CDR1 SGHDN and CDR2 FVKESK come from the germline V gene. The CDR3 runs 15 residues. CDR3 in DNA: TGTGCCAGCAGCCGGGACAGGGCCACACAAGAGACCCAGTACTTC. Protein product: CASSRDRATQETQYF.

This clonotype was detected a few times. The gene calls are TRBV20-1 and TRBJ1-2, with 7 positions matching TRBD1. The germline CDR1 and CDR2 sequences are DFQATT and SNEGSKA (reference sequence). The CDR3 spans 15 residues. V lost 1 base, J lost 1 base, and 6 bases stayed unmatched. The CDR3 region is CSARASGTDNYGYTF. The DNA for the CDR3 is TGCAGTGCTAGAGCTTCAGGGACAGATAACTATGGCTACACCTTC.

The chain carries TRBV20-1 and TRBJ1-5; D ambiguous. The V gene's germline CDR1 is DFQATT and CDR2 SNEGSKA (reference sequence). Trimming took 1 base from V and 4 from J, leaving 11 bases between them. The CDR3 contains 14 residues. The CDR3 bases are TGCAGTGCTAGAGGTTCGTCAGGAAATCAGCCCCAGCATTTT. Amino acid sequence: CSARGSSGNQPQHF.

This clonotype was seen a few times. The J gene is TRBJ1-5, the V gene TRBV20-1; tentatively, D is TRBD1 (6 bases). Germline loops: CDR1 DFQATT, CDR2 SNEGSKA (reference sequence). V gave up 0 bases and J gave up 5 bases, with 23 bases separating them. This CDR3 has 18 amino acids. DNA of the CDR3: TGCAGTGCTAGAGATCTGGACATTTGGGGGGCAGGCGATCAGCCCCAGCATTTT. Translated, it gives CSARDLDIWGAGDQPQHF.

The chain has TRBV7-9 and TRBJ2-2, with 9 bases aligning to TRBD1. CDR3 size: 16 residues. J gave up 6 bases and V 5 bases, and 10 bases lay outside the gene matches. Germline assignment: CDR1 SEHNR and CDR2 FQNEAQ (reference sequence). CDR3 sequence: CASSLRTQGASGELFF. CDR3 nucleotide sequence: TGTGCCAGCAGCCTAAGAACACAGGGGGCGTCCGGGGAGCTGTTTTTT.

This clonotype was counted a single time. CDR3 coding DNA: TGTGCCACCAGTGACTACAGGGGGAATGAGCAGTACTTC. Translation: CATSDYRGNEQYF. This chain uses TRBV24-1 with TRBJ2-5; 8 bases line up with TRBD1. The CDR3 runs to 13 residues. Trimming took 4 bases from V and 11 from J; bases not matched to a gene: 8. Germline assignment: CDR1 KGHDR and CDR2 SFDVKD.

This sequence joins TRBV10-3 and TRBJ2-2; tentatively, D is TRBD1 or TRBD2 (5 bases each). V was cut by 3 bases and J by 0 bases, with 14 bases left in between. The germline gives CDR1 ENHRY, CDR2 SYGVKD. This CDR3 contains 17 residues. CDR3 in DNA: TGTGCCATCAGTGATAGACGGGGCCTTTCGAACACCGGGGAGCTGTTTTTT. Translated, it gives CAISDRRGLSNTGELFF.

Concerning this clonotype itself: Since a much larger clone is just one base distant, this may be a read error. The rearrangement uses TRBV29-1 and TRBJ2-7; no clear D. The CDR3 extends over 12 amino acids. V lost 0 bases and J 10 bases, leaving 13 bases between the germline ends. In germline, CDR1 is SQVTM, CDR2 ANQGSEA. CDR3 amino acids: CSVEDAPEPQYF. The CDR3 DNA is TGCAGCGTTGAAGACGCCCCGGAGCCCCAGTACTTC.

The V and J genes are TRBV9 and TRBJ2-5; the match to TRBD2 covers 9 bases. The V and J ends lost 0 bases and 5 bases, in that order; junction bases with no gene match: 8. CDR3 length equals 16 residues. Germline CDR1 and CDR2: SGDLS and YYNGEE. CDR3 nucleotide sequence: TGTGCCAGCAGCGTAGCTAAGACTAGCGGCCAGGAGACCCAGTACTTC. Residues: CASSVAKTSGQETQYF.

This clonotype has only a few counts. A read error may produce the germline difference seen at one junction end. The chain combines TRBV12-3 or TRBV12-4 with TRBJ2-1, with TRBD2 matching 11 bases. This CDR3 contains 15 residues. CDR3 DNA: TGTGCCAGCACTTTACTAGCGGGAGCAGAAAATGAGCAGTTCTTC. Translation gives CASTLLAGAENEQFF.

The chain joins TRBV12-5 to TRBJ2-1, with 10 bases that match TRBD2. The ends lost 1 base at V and 7 bases at J; junction bases unmatched: 13. The CDR3 consists of 18 residues. The germline CDR1 and CDR2 sequences are LGHNT and FRNRAP. For the CDR3, the DNA is TGTGCTAGTGGTTTGGGGGGGGCTAGCGGGAGACTCGCTAATGAGCAGTTCTTC. Translating it yields CASGLGGASGRLANEQFF.